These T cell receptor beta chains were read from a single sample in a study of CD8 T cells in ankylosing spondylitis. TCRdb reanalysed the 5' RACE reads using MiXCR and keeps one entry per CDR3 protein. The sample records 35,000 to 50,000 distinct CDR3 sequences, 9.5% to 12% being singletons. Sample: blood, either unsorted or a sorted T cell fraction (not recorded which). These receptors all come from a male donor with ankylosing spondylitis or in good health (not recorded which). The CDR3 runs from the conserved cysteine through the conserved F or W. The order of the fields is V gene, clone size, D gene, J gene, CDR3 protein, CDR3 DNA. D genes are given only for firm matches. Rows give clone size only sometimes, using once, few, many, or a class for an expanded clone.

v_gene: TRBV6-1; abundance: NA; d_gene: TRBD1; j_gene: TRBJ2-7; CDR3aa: CASSALGGTGSYEQYF; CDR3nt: TGTGCCAGCAGTGCCCTAGGAGGGACAGGGTCCTACGAGCAGTACTTC
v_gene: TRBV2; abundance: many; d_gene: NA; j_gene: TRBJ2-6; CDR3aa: CASRPGQSGANVLTF; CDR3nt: TGTGCCAGCAGACCCGGACAGTCTGGGGCCAACGTCCTGACTTTC
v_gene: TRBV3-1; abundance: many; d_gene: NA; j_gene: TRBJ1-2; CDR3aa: CASSQDGWINYGYTF; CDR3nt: TGTGCCAGCAGCCAAGATGGATGGATTAACTATGGCTACACCTTC
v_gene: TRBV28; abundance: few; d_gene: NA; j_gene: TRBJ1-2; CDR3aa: CASSPILKAYTF; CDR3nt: TGTGCCAGCAGCCCTATCTTGAAGGCCTACACCTTC
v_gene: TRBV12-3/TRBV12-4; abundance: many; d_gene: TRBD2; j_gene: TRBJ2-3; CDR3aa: CASSFRTSGRDTDTQYF; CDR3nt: TGTGCCAGCAGTTTCCGTACTAGCGGGAGAGACACAGATACGCAGTATTTT
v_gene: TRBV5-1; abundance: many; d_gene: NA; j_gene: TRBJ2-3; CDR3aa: CASSLRAVDTQYF; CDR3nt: TGCGCCAGCAGCTTGAGGGCCGTAGATACGCAGTATTTT
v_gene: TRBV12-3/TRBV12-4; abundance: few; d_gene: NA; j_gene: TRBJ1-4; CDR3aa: CASSNRRGSTNEKLFF; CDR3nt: TGTGCCAGCAGTAATAGGCGGGGTTCAACTAATGAAAAACTGTTTTTT
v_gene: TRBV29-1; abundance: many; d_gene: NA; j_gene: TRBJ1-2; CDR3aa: CSVAGGRDYGYTF; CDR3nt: TGCAGCGTTGCCGGGGGCAGGGACTATGGCTACACCTTC
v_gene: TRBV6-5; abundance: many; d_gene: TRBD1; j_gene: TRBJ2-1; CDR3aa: CASSFLQGANNEQFF; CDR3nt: TGTGCCAGCAGTTTTTTACAGGGGGCGAACAATGAGCAGTTCTTC
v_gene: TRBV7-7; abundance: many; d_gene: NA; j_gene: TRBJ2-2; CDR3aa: CASSSLVGGRGGELFF; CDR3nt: TGTGCCAGCAGCTCCCTTGTAGGGGGGCGAGGCGGGGAGCTGTTTTTT
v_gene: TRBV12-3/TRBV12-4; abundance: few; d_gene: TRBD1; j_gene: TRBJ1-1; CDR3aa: CASSRNTGVRTTEAFF; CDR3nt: TGTGCCAGCAGCCGAAATACAGGGGTACGGACCACTGAAGCTTTCTTT
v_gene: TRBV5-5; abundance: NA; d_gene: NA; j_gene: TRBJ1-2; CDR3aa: CASSLQGSGYTF; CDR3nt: TGTGCCAGCAGCTTACAGGGATCCGGCTACACCTTC
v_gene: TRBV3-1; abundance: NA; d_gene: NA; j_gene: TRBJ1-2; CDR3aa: CASSQEGPRGGYTF; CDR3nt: TGTGCCAGCAGCCAAGAAGGACCTAGAGGTGGCTACACCTTC
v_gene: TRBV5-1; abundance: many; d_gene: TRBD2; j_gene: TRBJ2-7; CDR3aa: CASSPDGRSSYEQYF; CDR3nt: TGCGCCAGCAGCCCGGACGGGAGGAGCTCCTACGAGCAGTACTTC
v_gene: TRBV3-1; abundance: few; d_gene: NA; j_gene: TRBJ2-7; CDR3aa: CATCQGPGSVYEQYF; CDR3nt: TGTGCCACCTGCCAAGGACCAGGGTCGGTCTACGAGCAGTACTTC
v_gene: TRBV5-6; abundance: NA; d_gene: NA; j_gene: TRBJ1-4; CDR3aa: CASSSLQGGEKLFF; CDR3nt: TGTGCCAGCAGCTCGCTTCAGGGTGGTGAAAAACTGTTTTTT
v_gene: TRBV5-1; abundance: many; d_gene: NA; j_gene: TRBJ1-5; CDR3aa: CASSPLGDQPQHF; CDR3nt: TGCGCCAGCAGCCCCCTGGGGGATCAGCCCCAGCATTTT
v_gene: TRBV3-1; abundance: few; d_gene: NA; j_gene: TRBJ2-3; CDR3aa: CASSRPSMGTDTQYF; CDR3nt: TGTGCCAGCAGCCGCCCGAGTATGGGCACAGATACGCAGTATTTT
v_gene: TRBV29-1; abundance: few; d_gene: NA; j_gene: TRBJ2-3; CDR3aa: CSVEDGHHQIGTDTQYF; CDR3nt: TGCAGCGTTGAAGATGGACATCACCAGATAGGCACAGATACGCAGTATTTT
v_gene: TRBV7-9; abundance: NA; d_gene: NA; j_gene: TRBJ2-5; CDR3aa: CASSSQVLAGQETQYF; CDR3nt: TGTGCCAGCAGCTCCCAAGTACTAGCAGGCCAAGAGACCCAGTACTTC
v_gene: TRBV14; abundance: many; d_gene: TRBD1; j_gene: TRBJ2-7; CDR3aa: CASSPRRGPSNEQYF; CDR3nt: TGTGCCAGCAGCCCCCGAAGGGGGCCTTCTAACGAGCAGTACTTC
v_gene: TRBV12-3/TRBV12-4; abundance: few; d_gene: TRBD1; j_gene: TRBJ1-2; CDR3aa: CASSVGQGWPGYTF; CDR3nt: TGTGCCAGCAGTGTCGGACAGGGGTGGCCTGGCTACACCTTC
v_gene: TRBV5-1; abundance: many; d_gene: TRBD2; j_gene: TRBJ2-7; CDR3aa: CASSLGLAGTYEQYF; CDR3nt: TGCGCCAGCAGCTTGGGACTAGCGGGGACCTACGAGCAGTACTTC
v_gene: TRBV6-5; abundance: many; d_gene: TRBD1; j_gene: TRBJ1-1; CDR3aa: CASSSGGLITEAFF; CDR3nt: TGTGCCAGCAGTTCAGGGGGCTTGATCACTGAAGCTTTCTTT
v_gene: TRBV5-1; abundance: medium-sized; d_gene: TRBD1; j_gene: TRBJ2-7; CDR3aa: CASSSQGAGYEQYF; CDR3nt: TGCGCCAGCAGCTCCCAGGGGGCGGGTTACGAGCAGTACTTC
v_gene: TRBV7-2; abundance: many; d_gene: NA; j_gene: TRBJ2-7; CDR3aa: CASSFGRGRMNEQYF; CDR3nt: TGTGCCAGCAGCTTCGGTCGGGGCCGTATGAACGAGCAGTACTTC